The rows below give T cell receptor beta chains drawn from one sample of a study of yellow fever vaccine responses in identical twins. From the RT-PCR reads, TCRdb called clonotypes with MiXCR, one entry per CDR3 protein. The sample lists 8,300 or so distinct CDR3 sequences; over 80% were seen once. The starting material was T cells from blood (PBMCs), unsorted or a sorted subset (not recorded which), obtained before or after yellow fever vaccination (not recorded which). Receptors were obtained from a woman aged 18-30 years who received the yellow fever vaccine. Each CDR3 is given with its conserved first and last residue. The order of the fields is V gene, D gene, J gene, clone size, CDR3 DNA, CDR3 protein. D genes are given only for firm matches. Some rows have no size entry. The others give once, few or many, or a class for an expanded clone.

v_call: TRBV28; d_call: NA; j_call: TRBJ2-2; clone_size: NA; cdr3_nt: TGTGCCAGCAGTCGGGAACCCGGGGAGCTGTTTTTT; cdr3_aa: CASSREPGELFF
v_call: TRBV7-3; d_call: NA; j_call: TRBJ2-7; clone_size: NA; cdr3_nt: TGTGCCAGCAGCCTGGGGGCCGGGCAGGCCCTCTACCAGCAGTACTTC; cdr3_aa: CASSLGAGQALYQQYF
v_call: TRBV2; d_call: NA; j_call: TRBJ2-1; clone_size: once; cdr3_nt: TGTGCCAGCAGTGGTTTGGCGGGTGGTGAGCAGTTCTTC; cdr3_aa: CASSGLAGGEQFF
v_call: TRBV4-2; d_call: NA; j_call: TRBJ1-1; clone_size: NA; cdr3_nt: TGTGCCAGCAGCCAAGACCCAGGGAGGGGTAACACTGAAGCTTTCTTT; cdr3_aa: CASSQDPGRGNTEAFF
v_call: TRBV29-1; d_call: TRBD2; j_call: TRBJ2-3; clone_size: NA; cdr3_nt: TGCAGCGTTGACACTAGCGGGGTCACTAGCACAGATACGCAGTATTTT; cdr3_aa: CSVDTSGVTSTDTQYF
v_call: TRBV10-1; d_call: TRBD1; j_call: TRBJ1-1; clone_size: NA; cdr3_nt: TGCGCCAGCAGTGACCGCAAACATACAGGGGATAACACTGAAGCTTTCTTT; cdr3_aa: CASSDRKHTGDNTEAFF
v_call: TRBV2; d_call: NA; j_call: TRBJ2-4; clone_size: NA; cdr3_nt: TGTGCCAGCACAGGTTCTCCACGTTCAGTCAAAAACATTCAGTACTTC; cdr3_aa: CASTGSPRSVKNIQYF
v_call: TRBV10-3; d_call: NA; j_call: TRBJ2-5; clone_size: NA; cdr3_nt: TGTGCCATCAGTGTTCGCGGACGATTGGAGACCCAGTACTTC; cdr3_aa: CAISVRGRLETQYF
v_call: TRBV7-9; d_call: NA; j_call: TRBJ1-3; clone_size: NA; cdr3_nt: TGTGCCAGCAGCCGAGACAAGAGCTCTGGAAACACCATATATTTT; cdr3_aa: CASSRDKSSGNTIYF
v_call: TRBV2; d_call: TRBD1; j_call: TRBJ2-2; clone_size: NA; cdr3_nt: TGTGCCAGCAGAGAAGACAGGGACACCGGGGAGCTGTTTTTT; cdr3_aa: CASREDRDTGELFF
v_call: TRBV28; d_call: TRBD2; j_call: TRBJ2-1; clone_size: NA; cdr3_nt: TGTGCCAGCAGTTTTACTAGCGGGTTTTACAATGAGCAGTTCTTC; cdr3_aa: CASSFTSGFYNEQFF
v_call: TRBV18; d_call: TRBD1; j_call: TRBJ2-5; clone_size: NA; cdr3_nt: TGTGCCAGCTCACTACAGACAGGGGGCCAAGAGACCCAGTACTTC; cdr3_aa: CASSLQTGGQETQYF
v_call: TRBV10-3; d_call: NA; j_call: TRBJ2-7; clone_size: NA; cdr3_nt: TGTGCCATCAGTGAGTCGTTACAGGGCAACGAGCAGTACTTC; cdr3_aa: CAISESLQGNEQYF
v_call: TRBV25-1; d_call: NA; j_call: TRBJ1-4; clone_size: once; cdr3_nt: TGTGCCAGCACCGCTGCGGGGGAAAAACTGTTTTTT; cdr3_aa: CASTAAGEKLFF
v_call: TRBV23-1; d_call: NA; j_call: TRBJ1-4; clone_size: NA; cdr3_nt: TGCGCCAGCCCCCGACAGGTGCACGAAAAACTGTTTTTT; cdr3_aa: CASPRQVHEKLFF
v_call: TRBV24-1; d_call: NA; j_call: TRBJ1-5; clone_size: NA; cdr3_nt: TGTGCCACCAGTACGGACGGAGGTAGCAATCAGCCCCAGCATTTT; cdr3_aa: CATSTDGGSNQPQHF
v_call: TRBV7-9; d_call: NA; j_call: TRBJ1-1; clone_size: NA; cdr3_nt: TGTGCCAGTTCAGGGCGAGAGGTGAAGAACACTGAAGCTTTCTTT; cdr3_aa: CASSGREVKNTEAFF
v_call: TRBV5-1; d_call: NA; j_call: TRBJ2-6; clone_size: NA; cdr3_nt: TGCGCCAGCAGCTCCCTGGGGGCTGGGGCCAACGTCCTGACTTTC; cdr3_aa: CASSSLGAGANVLTF
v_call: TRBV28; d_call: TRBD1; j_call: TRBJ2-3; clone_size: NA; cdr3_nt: TGTGCCAGCAGCATGATACCGGGACAGTGGAGAGATACGCAGTATTTT; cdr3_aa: CASSMIPGQWRDTQYF
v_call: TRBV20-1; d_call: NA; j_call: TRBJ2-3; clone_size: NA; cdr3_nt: TGCAGTGCTAGAGTTAGTACGCAGTATTTT; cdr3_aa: CSARVSTQYF
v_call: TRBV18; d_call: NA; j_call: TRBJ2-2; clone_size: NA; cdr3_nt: TGTGCCAGCTCACCATGGAAGGGAACCGGGGAGCTGTTTTTT; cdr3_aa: CASSPWKGTGELFF
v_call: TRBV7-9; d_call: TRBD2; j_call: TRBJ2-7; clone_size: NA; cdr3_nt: TGTGCCAGCAGCCCCCGCCTCGGGCTAGCGGGGACCTACGAGCAGTACTTC; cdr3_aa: CASSPRLGLAGTYEQYF
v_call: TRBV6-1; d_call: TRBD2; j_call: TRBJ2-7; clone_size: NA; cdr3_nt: TGTGCCAGCAGCTCCGGGGGGGGGGAGCAGTACTTC; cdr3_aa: CASSSGGGEQYF
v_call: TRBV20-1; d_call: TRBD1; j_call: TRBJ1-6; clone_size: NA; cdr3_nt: TGCAGTGCTAGACGACAGGGGCTTAATTCACCCCTCCACTTT; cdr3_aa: CSARRQGLNSPLHF
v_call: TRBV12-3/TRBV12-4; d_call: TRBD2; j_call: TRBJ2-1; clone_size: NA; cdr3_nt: TGTGCCAGCAGTGCGGCGGGAGCCTACAATGAGCAGTTCTTC; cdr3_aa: CASSAAGAYNEQFF
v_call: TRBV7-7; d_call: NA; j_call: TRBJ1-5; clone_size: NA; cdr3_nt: TGTGCCAGCAGCTCCCCCAATCAGCCCCAGCATTTT; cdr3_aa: CASSSPNQPQHF
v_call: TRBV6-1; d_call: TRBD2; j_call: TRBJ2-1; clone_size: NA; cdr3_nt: TGTGCCAGCAGTGAAGCAAGCGGGAGGGCCCGTGTTCTACGGCAGTTCTTC; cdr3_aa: CASSEASGRARVLRQFF
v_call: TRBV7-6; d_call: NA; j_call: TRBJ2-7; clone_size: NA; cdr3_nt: TGTGCCAGCAGCTTAGACGTGGGGAACTACGAGCAGTACTTC; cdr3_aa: CASSLDVGNYEQYF